The 31 T cell receptor beta chains presented below share a single source sample, sequenced in a study of cytomegalovirus exposure and HLA in healthy donors. 13 Jbeta primers and 60 Vbeta primers were used for the PCR. Sequencing was performed with immunoSEQ multiplex PCR; in TCRdb, only in-frame clones are kept and a portion is missing. Of fewer than 200,000 clones in the sample, about 80% were seen once. Specimen: PBMCs. Receptor source: a woman younger than 45 in good health and CMV-seropositive.

This sequence joins TRBV28 and TRBJ2-7; 7 bases are shared with TRBD1. CDR1 and CDR2 (germline): MDHEN, SYDVKM. V shed 10 bases and J 2 bases; nucleotides not matched to a gene: 11. The CDR3 contains 14 residues. The CDR3 loop is CATTQGVVAYEQYF. CDR3 bases: TGTGCCACCACGCAGGGGGTGGTTGCCTACGAGCAGTACTTC.

This chain uses TRBV5-6 with TRBJ2-7; 12 bases agree with TRBD2. CDR1 and CDR2 (germline): SGHDT, YYEEEE. This CDR3 has 15 amino acids. V was clipped by 4 bases and J by 8 bases; unmatched bases: 10. CDR3 DNA sequence: TGTGCCAGCAGCGGTAGGACTAGCGGGATATATAAGCAGTACTTC. Protein: CASSGRTSGIYKQYF.

The CDR3 nucleotides are TGTGCCGGCGGCACGGGTGGCGACGAGCAGTACTTC. This encodes CAGGTGGDEQYF. This chain joins TRBV11-3 and TRBJ2-7; D is ambiguous. The V end lost 11 bases, the J end lost 5 bases, and 16 bases lay between the germline ends. The CDR3 runs to 12 residues. Germline CDR1 reads SGHNT; CDR2 reads YENEEA.

This clone came up a few times. The chain employs TRBV9 and TRBJ2-3; 7 nucleotides agree with TRBD1. CDR3 length equals 15 residues. The germline gives CDR1 SGDLS, CDR2 YYNGEE. J lost 3 bases, V lost 0 bases, and 4 bases had no gene match. CDR3 nucleotide sequence: TGTGCCAGCAGCGTAGCTTCCAGGGGGACAGATACGCAGTATTTT. Translation gives CASSVASRGTDTQYF.

V is TRBV19 and J is TRBJ1-1, with D tentatively TRBD1 (5 bases). Between the trimmed V and J ends, which lost 6 bases and 7 bases, there was a span of 9 bases. This CDR3 has 11 residues. The germline CDR1 and CDR2 sequences are LNHDA and SQIVND (reference sequence). CDR3 in DNA: TGTGCCAGTAGGCAAACAGGTGAAGCTTTCTTT. Translating gives CASRQTGEAFF.

The V gene is TRBV7-2, the J gene TRBJ2-3; 7 nucleotides align to TRBD2. The CDR3 has 15 residues. V shed 2 bases, J shed 2 bases, and the junction held 4 bases outside the gene matches. Germline CDR1 reads SGHTA; CDR2 reads FQGNSA. Written as DNA, the CDR3 is TGTGCCAGCAGCTTACAGCGGGGAGTCACAGATACGCAGTATTTT. This codes for CASSLQRGVTDTQYF.

The chain recombines TRBV27 with TRBJ1-2, with D perhaps matching TRBD1 (6 bases). Trimming took off 1 base at V and 6 bases at J, with 15 bases between the two ends. This CDR3 region has 15 residues. The V gene's germline CDR1 is MNHEY and CDR2 SMNVEV (reference sequence). The CDR3 is CASSLFTHPGDGYTF. The CDR3 DNA is TGTGCCAGCAGTTTATTCACCCACCCAGGGGATGGCTACACCTTC.

The chain combines TRBV7-2 with TRBJ1-3; no definite D call. V was pared by 0 bases and J by 4 bases, with 16 bases between. Looked up from germline, CDR1 is SGHTA and CDR2 is FQGNSA. The CDR3 has 17 amino acids. The CDR3 sequence: CASSLATTLTTGNTIYF. CDR3 bases: TGTGCCAGCAGCTTAGCTACTACACTGACCACGGGAAACACCATATATTTT.

The chain couples TRBV28 to TRBJ2-1; 7 bases are shared with TRBD2. This CDR3 contains 13 residues. V shed 5 bases, J shed 15 bases, and the junction held 13 bases outside the gene matches. Germline V CDR1 and CDR2: MDHEN, SYDVKM. The CDR3: CASSPQAGRQPFF. CDR3 nucleotide sequence: TGTGCCAGCAGTCCCCAGGCCGGGAGGCAGCCGTTCTTC.

The gene calls are TRBV4-1 and TRBJ2-7; D gene unclear. In germline, CDR1 is MGHRA, CDR2 YSYEKL. The CDR3 runs 15 residues. The V gene lost 3 bases and the J gene lost 2 bases, with 14 bases spanning the gap. The CDR3 DNA is TGCGCCAGCAGCCACGGTCCCTCGAAAACCTACGAGCAGTACTTC. This sequence encodes CASSHGPSKTYEQYF.

Here the CDR3 DNA reads TGCGCCAGCAGCCCTTGGACTAGCGCAAGCACAGATACGCAGTATTTT. Translation gives CASSPWTSASTDTQYF. The gene calls are TRBV4-1 and TRBJ2-3, with 9 bases lining up with TRBD2. With 4 bases clipped from V and 0 bases from J, the junction kept 5 bases outside the gene matches. The CDR3 has 16 amino acids. Germline assignment: CDR1 MGHRA and CDR2 YSYEKL.

The V call is TRBV7-2, the J call TRBJ2-2; TRBD2 agrees at 9 bases. This CDR3 comprises 17 residues. V shed 5 bases, J shed 6 bases, and the junction held 13 bases outside the gene matches. CDR1 and CDR2 from the germline V gene are SGHTA and FQGNSA. CDR3: CASSLHRTSEGPGELFF. The CDR3 DNA reads as TGTGCCAGCAGCCTCCACAGGACTAGCGAAGGACCCGGGGAGCTGTTTTTT.

The chain employs TRBV2 and TRBJ2-1; 8 nucleotides line up with TRBD1. J gave up 0 bases and V 6 bases, and 7 bases lay outside the gene matches. The CDR3 has 16 amino acids. From germline, CDR1 is SNHLY and CDR2 FYNNEI. The CDR3 sequence is CASRAGQGSSYNEQFF. The CDR3 DNA reads TGTGCCAGCAGGGCCGGACAGGGCAGCTCCTACAATGAGCAGTTCTTC.

The chain has TRBV2 and TRBJ2-7; maybe TRBD1 (6 bases). Trimming removed 8 bases at V and 2 bases at J, with 10 bases between. The CDR3 loop spans 12 amino acids. CDR1 SNHLY and CDR2 FYNNEI come from the germline V gene. CDR3 loop: CASEGTPYEQYF. CDR3 DNA: TGTGCCAGCGAAGGGACACCCTACGAGCAGTACTTC.

This clone was found once. The rearrangement links TRBV4-1 to TRBJ2-7; perhaps TRBD1 as D (5 bases). CDR1 and CDR2 from the germline V gene are MGHRA and YSYEKL. Trimming took off 0 bases at V and 0 bases at J, with 15 bases between the two ends. This CDR3 region has 17 residues. CDR3 DNA: TGCGCCAGCAGCCAAGATTTCCTGACAGTTGGCTCCTACGAGCAGTACTTC. Amino acids: CASSQDFLTVGSYEQYF.

V usage is TRBV5-1 and J usage is TRBJ1-1; D call uncertain. CDR1 and CDR2 (germline): SGHRS, YFSETQ. CDR3 length: 15 residues. Trimming took 0 bases from V and 4 from J, leaving 13 bases between them. CDR3 region: CASSLGAGDSTEAFF. DNA of the CDR3: TGCGCCAGCAGCTTGGGGGCGGGTGATAGCACTGAAGCTTTCTTT.

The rearrangement links TRBV2 to TRBJ1-1; possible D gene TRBD1, 6 bases. The CDR3 has 13 residues. The germline CDR1 and CDR2 sequences are SNHLY and FYNNEI. Trimming took 10 bases from V and 6 from J, leaving 18 bases between them. CDR3 residues: CANRRGGLAEAFF. The DNA of the CDR3 is TGTGCCAACAGAAGGGGGGGGCTGGCTGAAGCTTTCTTT.

The chain employs TRBV27 and TRBJ2-7; 7 positions agree with TRBD1. The germline gives CDR1 MNHEY, CDR2 SMNVEV (reference sequence). This CDR3 is 14 amino acids long. V shed 3 bases and J 2 bases; nucleotides not matched to a gene: 4. CDR3 DNA: TGTGCCAGCAGTTTTGCAGGGGGAGCCTACGAGCAGTACTTC. Protein product: CASSFAGGAYEQYF.

The CDR3 region is CASSKASEAFF. The CDR3, as DNA: TGTGCCAGCAGCAAAGCCTCGGAAGCTTTCTTT. V gene TRBV21-1 combines with J gene TRBJ1-1. TRBV21-1 is tagged as a pseudogene. The CDR3 covers 11 residues.

The chain combines TRBV27 with TRBJ1-3, with a possible D match to TRBD1 (5 bases). From germline, CDR1 is MNHEY and CDR2 SMNVEV (reference sequence). This CDR3 is 15 amino acids long. Between the trimmed V and J ends, which lost 6 bases and 2 bases, there was a span of 14 bases. The CDR3 bases are TGTGCCAGCAGCCGGGAGGGGCGGGCTGGAAACACCATATATTTT. It is translated as CASSREGRAGNTIYF.

The gene calls are TRBV6-5 and TRBJ2-7; 7 bases align to TRBD1. The trim removed 6 bases at V and 4 bases at J, leaving 9 bases unmatched. The CDR3 runs to 14 residues. Germline CDR1 is MNHEY and CDR2 is SVGAGI. CDR3 residues: CASSSRQGVYEQYF. Written as DNA, the CDR3 is TGTGCCAGCAGCTCCCGACAGGGCGTTTACGAGCAGTACTTC.

This clone was observed a few times. This chain joins TRBV6-1 and TRBJ1-5; 7 bases fit TRBD1. The J segment lost 6 bases and the V segment lost 5 bases, leaving 10 bases of the junction unmatched. Germline lookup yields CDR1 MNHNS and CDR2 SASEGT. The CDR3 totals 15 residues. CDR3 nucleotide sequence: TGTGCCAGCAGTACCGAGGAGGGGGCGGGTCAGCCCCAGCATTTT. Translation: CASSTEEGAGQPQHF.

The genes are TRBV10-3 and TRBJ1-2, with 8 bases matching TRBD1. Germline V gene lookup returns CDR1 ENHRY and CDR2 SYGVKD. V shed 7 bases, J shed 6 bases, and the junction held 7 bases outside the gene matches. The CDR3 spans 13 residues. The CDR3 spells CAITAGGQDGYTF. CDR3 in DNA: TGTGCCATCACCGCAGGGGGCCAGGATGGCTACACCTTC.

The V gene is TRBV4-1, the J gene TRBJ2-2, with 10 bases that match TRBD2. The CDR3 totals 16 residues. The germline CDR1 and CDR2 sequences are MGHRA and YSYEKL. The J segment lost 1 base and the V segment lost 4 bases, leaving 3 bases of the junction unmatched. The CDR3 DNA reads as TGCGCCAGCAGCCCAACTAGCGGGAAGAACACCGGGGAGCTGTTTTTT. Residues: CASSPTSGKNTGELFF.

The gene calls are TRBV4-1 and TRBJ2-3; D ambiguous. V was cut by 2 bases and J by 1 base, with 4 bases left in between. Germline lookup yields CDR1 MGHRA and CDR2 YSYEKL. CDR3 length: 13 amino acids. CDR3 amino acids: CASSQTGTDTQYF. The DNA of the CDR3 is TGCGCCAGCAGCCAAACGGGCACAGATACGCAGTATTTT.

The chain combines TRBV7-8 with TRBJ2-1; D is uncertain. Germline V CDR1 and CDR2: SGHVS, FQNEAQ. This CDR3 spans 15 amino acids. The V and J ends lost 5 bases and 0 bases respectively, with 11 bases between them. The DNA for the CDR3 is TGTGCCAGCAGCCGCGACACAAGCTCCTACAATGAGCAGTTCTTC. Translation gives CASSRDTSSYNEQFF.

The rearrangement uses TRBV12-5 and TRBJ1-3, with a tentative D call TRBD1 (5 bases). Trimming left V 3 bases short and J 0 bases short, with 24 bases between. The CDR3 totals 20 residues. Germline-derived CDR1 and CDR2 are LGHNT and FRNRAP. Written as DNA, the CDR3 is TGTGCTAGTGGTTTTCTGGGGCGACAGAGCTCTATATTCTCTGGAAACACCATATATTTT. Translating gives CASGFLGRQSSIFSGNTIYF.

This sequence joins TRBV20-1 and TRBJ2-7; D might be TRBD2 (6 bases). The germline V gene has CDR1 DFQATT and CDR2 SNEGSKA (reference sequence). V was trimmed by 5 bases and J by 3 bases, leaving 8 bases between them. This CDR3 is built from 11 residues. The CDR3 sequence: CSAWDFYEQYF. In nucleotides, the CDR3 is TGCAGTGCTTGGGACTTCTACGAGCAGTACTTC.

V gene TRBV30 combines with J gene TRBJ1-2, with a weak D call TRBD1 (5 bases). This CDR3 contains 15 residues. V was pared by 8 bases and J by 4 bases, with 23 bases between. Germline V lookup: CDR1 GTSNPN, CDR2 SVGIG (reference sequence). The CDR3 coding sequence is TGTGCCAGCTACCGACCCCGGGGGTCGGGCTATGGCTACACCTTC. Protein sequence: CASYRPRGSGYGYTF. Supplemented by reference TRBV30 and TRBJ1-2, the full variable domain reads SQTIHQWPATLVQPVGSPLSLECTVEGTSNPNLYWYRQAAGRGLQLLFYSVGIGQISSEVPQNLSASRPQDRQFILSSKKLLLSDSGFYLCASYRPRGSGYGYTFGSGTRLTVV.

The rearrangement uses TRBV1 and TRBJ2-6; the tabulated D call, TRBD2, remains unverified against the DNA. TRBV1 is an annotated pseudogene. There are 18 residues in the CDR3. As DNA, the CDR3 is TGCACCAGCAGCCAATATAGCGGGCACCGCTCTGGGGCCAACGTCCTGACTTTC. Translation gives CTSSQYSGHRSGANVLTF.

The genes are TRBV5-1 and TRBJ2-2; D uncertain. The V and J ends lost 4 bases and 5 bases respectively, with 12 bases between them. The germline V gene encodes CDR1 SGHRS and CDR2 YFSETQ. The CDR3 runs to 14 residues. CDR3 amino acids: CASSPEAATGELFF. CDR3 coding DNA: TGCGCCAGCAGCCCGGAAGCAGCGACCGGGGAGCTGTTTTTT.